The clone carrying this TCR beta chain is hyperexpanded (1% or more) in the sample. Time point of the sample: after trial treatment. Treatment in this sample: LDRT plus nivolumab, ipilimumab, low-dose cyclophosphamide and aspirin (RACIN trial). Patients eligible had advanced solid tumors without tumor-infiltrating lymphocytes. Both a constant-region primer and a V-primer adapter served to amplify TCRs across around 20 PCR cycles. After the mRNA was isolated, it was amplified using in vitro transcription. From the reads, TCRdb called clonotypes with MiXCR, one entry per CDR3 protein. This sample carries approximately 52,000 distinct CDR3 sequences, around 35% of them seen once, and the ten largest clones take around 8%. This record comes from a study of low-dose radiotherapy and immunotherapy resistance in tumors. The wider study: Ipilimumab 1 mg/kg every six weeks, together with nivolumab 240 mg every two weeks, was given intravenously to patients. Once cycle 1 day 1 began, patients took oral aspirin 300 mg daily for four cycles.

Trimming took 2 bases from V and 0 from J; bases not matched to a gene: 18. Germline V gene data show CDR1 as MDHEN and CDR2 as SYDVKM. This CDR3 region has 20 residues. Sequenced material: PBMCs, taken after low-dose radiotherapy plus immunotherapy. This sequence was found in a male donor with rectosigmoid adenocarcinoma. V and J are TRBV28 and TRBJ2-7, with 8 bases lining up with TRBD2. Here the CDR3 reads CASSLLPARVAGTTSYEQYF. The CDR3 coding sequence is TGTGCCAGCAGTTTACTGCCGGCCAGGGTAGCGGGAACTACCTCCTACGAGCAGTACTTC.